These T cell receptor beta chains were read from a single sample in a study of cytomegalovirus exposure and HLA in healthy donors. Only in-frame clones appear in the TCRdb table, and some are missing; sequencing was by immunoSEQ multiplex PCR. Among over 45,000 clones listed, over 85% were seen once. Sequences were obtained from PBMCs. All receptors derive from a man aged 18 to 30 in good health and CMV-seronegative. The CDR3 runs from the conserved cysteine through the conserved F or W. Fields, in order: CDR3 DNA, CDR3 protein, D gene, J gene, V gene, clone size. D genes are given only for firm matches. For some rows the clone size is stated as once, few or many, or as a class when expanded; others skip it.

cdr3_nt: TGTGCCAGCAGCTTAGGTGACAGGGGGACCGCCTACGAGCAGTACTTC; cdr3_aa: CASSLGDRGTAYEQYF; d_call: TRBD1; j_call: TRBJ2-7; v_call: TRBV7-9; clone_size: once
cdr3_nt: TGTGCCAGCGGGGGGGGCCCTGGGGCCAACGTCCTGACTTTC; cdr3_aa: CASGGGPGANVLTF; d_call: NA; j_call: TRBJ2-6; v_call: TRBV11-3; clone_size: NA
cdr3_nt: TGCGCCAGCAGTGAGGGGAGTGTCGGCTCCTACGAGCAGTACTTC; cdr3_aa: CASSEGSVGSYEQYF; d_call: NA; j_call: TRBJ2-7; v_call: TRBV10-1; clone_size: few
cdr3_nt: TGCGCCAGCAGCCACGACAGGTCCTCCTACGAGCAGTACTTC; cdr3_aa: CASSHDRSSYEQYF; d_call: NA; j_call: TRBJ2-7; v_call: TRBV4-3; clone_size: NA
cdr3_nt: TGTGCCAGCAGCCTGGGACTAGCGTACAATGAGCAGTTCTTC; cdr3_aa: CASSLGLAYNEQFF; d_call: TRBD2; j_call: TRBJ2-1; v_call: TRBV7-9; clone_size: NA
cdr3_nt: TGTGCCAGCAGCTTCGAAGGGAGTCCTAACTATGGCTACACCTTC; cdr3_aa: CASSFEGSPNYGYTF; d_call: NA; j_call: TRBJ1-2; v_call: TRBV5-6; clone_size: NA
cdr3_nt: TGTGCCAGCAGTTACTACTCCTTTGTGGGGGGCTATGGCTACACCTTC; cdr3_aa: CASSYYSFVGGYGYTF; d_call: NA; j_call: TRBJ1-2; v_call: TRBV6-5; clone_size: NA
cdr3_nt: TGTGCCAGCAGTGAAGCGACTAGCGGACCCTCCTACGAGCAGTACTTC; cdr3_aa: CASSEATSGPSYEQYF; d_call: TRBD2; j_call: TRBJ2-7; v_call: TRBV2; clone_size: NA
cdr3_nt: TGCGCCAGCAGCCGGGACTCCGGTGAGCAGTACTTC; cdr3_aa: CASSRDSGEQYF; d_call: NA; j_call: TRBJ2-7; v_call: TRBV5-1; clone_size: NA
cdr3_nt: TGTGCCAGCAGCTATACGACTAGCGGAACCTACGAGCAGTACTTC; cdr3_aa: CASSYTTSGTYEQYF; d_call: TRBD2; j_call: TRBJ2-7; v_call: TRBV11-2; clone_size: NA
cdr3_nt: TGTGCCAGCAGCTTAGCTGGCGGGAGGGCAACTGATACGCAGTATTTT; cdr3_aa: CASSLAGGRATDTQYF; d_call: TRBD2; j_call: TRBJ2-3; v_call: TRBV7-9; clone_size: NA
cdr3_nt: TGTGCCAGCAGTTTCAGTTCCAGCGGCTCTGGAAACACCATATATTTT; cdr3_aa: CASSFSSSGSGNTIYF; d_call: NA; j_call: TRBJ1-3; v_call: TRBV28; clone_size: NA
cdr3_nt: TGTGCCAGCTCCCTCGGGGGGCTTGTGGATGAGCAGTTCTTC; cdr3_aa: CASSLGGLVDEQFF; d_call: NA; j_call: TRBJ2-1; v_call: TRBV18; clone_size: NA
cdr3_nt: TGCGCCAGCAGTAAAGCGGGAGTTAATGAGCAGTTCTTC; cdr3_aa: CASSKAGVNEQFF; d_call: TRBD2; j_call: TRBJ2-1; v_call: TRBV5-1; clone_size: NA